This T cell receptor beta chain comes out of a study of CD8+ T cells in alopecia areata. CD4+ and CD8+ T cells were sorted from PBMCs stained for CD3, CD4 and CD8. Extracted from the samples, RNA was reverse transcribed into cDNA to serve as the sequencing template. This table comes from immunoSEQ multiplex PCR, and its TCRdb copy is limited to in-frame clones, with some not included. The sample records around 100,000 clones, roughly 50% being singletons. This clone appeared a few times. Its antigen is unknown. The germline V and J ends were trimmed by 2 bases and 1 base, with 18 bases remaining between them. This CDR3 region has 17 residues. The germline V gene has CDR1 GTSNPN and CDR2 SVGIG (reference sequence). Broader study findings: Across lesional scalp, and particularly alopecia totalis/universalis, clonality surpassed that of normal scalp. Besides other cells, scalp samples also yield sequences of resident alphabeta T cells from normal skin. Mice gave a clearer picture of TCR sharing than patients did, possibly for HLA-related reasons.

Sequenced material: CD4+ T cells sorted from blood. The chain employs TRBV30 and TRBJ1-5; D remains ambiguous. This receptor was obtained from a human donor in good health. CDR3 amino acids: CAWSLQQTTASNQPQHF. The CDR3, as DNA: TGTGCCTGGAGTCTACAACAGACTACAGCGAGCAATCAGCCCCAGCATTTT.